These 12 T cell receptor delta chains originate from one sample sequenced in a study of gamma-delta T cells after stem cell transplantation. TCRdb reanalysed the RT-PCR reads via CATT. The sample includes around 1,100 delta-chain clones, roughly 3.8% of them seen just once. The sequenced sample consisted of gamma-delta T cells. These receptors came from a human donor. It is not recorded whose cells these are; they may come from a transplant donor.

This clone appeared a few times. The protein held in TCRdb is that of a much larger clone and does not match this DNA's translation at residue 12, likely because of a read error; the protein shown is translated from the DNA. This chain uses TRDV2 with TRDJ1, with 8 bases fitting TRDD3. With 2 bases clipped from V and 1 base from J, the junction kept 14 bases outside the gene matches. CDR3 length equals 18 residues. Germline CDR1 GEAIGNYY, CDR2 EKD. Here the CDR3 reads CACDSVLGADTCTDKLIF. DNA for the CDR3: TGTGCCTGTGACAGTGTACTGGGGGCTGATACCTGCACCGATAAACTCATCTTT.

Judged by abundance, this clone is medium-sized (0.01 to 0.1%). The DNA of the CDR3 is TGTGCCTGTGACACCGGGTGCCTTCCTATTTCCCTTTACTCCGATAAACTCATCTTT. Its translation is CACDTGCLPISLYSDKLIF. The chain couples TRDV2 to TRDJ1; 8 bases match TRDD2. Germline V gene lookup returns CDR1 GEAIGNYY and CDR2 EKD. The CDR3 totals 19 residues. V dropped 0 bases and J dropped 3; count of bases not matched to a gene: 17.

In this sample, this clone is medium-sized. The chain joins TRDV1 to TRDJ1; D possibly corresponds to TRDD3 (10 bases). Per germline, CDR1 TSWWSYY and CDR2 QGS. V was clipped by 6 bases and J by 11 bases, with 28 bases between them. The CDR3 consists of 16 residues. The CDR3 DNA is TGTGCTCTTGGTACCCTTCCTACGGTTACTGGGGGATCGCTCATCTTT. Its translation: CALGTLPTVTGGSLIF.

This clone was counted a few times. TCRdb's protein for this DNA is that of a much larger clone and differs from the translation at residue 19, likely a read error; the protein shown is the DNA translation. This chain links TRDV2 with TRDJ1; no reliable D call. The V gene's germline CDR1 is GEAIGNYY and CDR2 EKD. The length of the CDR3 is 21 residues. CDR3 coding DNA: TGTGCCTGTGACACCCTCCCCGTTGAGAGTGGGTGGAAACGCCACACCGATAAACCCATCTTT. It codes for CACDTLPVESGWKRHTDKPIF.

Relative to its sample, this clone is large. The chain links TRDV2 to TRDJ1, with 11 bases matching TRDD3. This CDR3 is built from 17 residues. V lost 3 bases and J lost 4; bases outside the gene matches: 12. Germline V lookup: CDR1 GEAIGNYY, CDR2 EKD. The CDR3 loop reads CACDLLGDKRQIDKLIF. The CDR3 DNA reads TGTGCCTGTGACCTACTGGGGGATAAGAGGCAAATCGATAAACTCATCTTT.

In its sample, this clone was seen a few times. The mismatch at residue 5 between this DNA's translation and the TCRdb protein of a much larger clone likely reflects a read error; the protein shown is translated from the DNA. The chain is built from TRDV2 and TRDJ1; 8 positions match TRDD3. The CDR3 runs to 20 residues. J gave up 6 bases and V 3 bases, and 26 bases lay outside the gene matches. Germline V gene data show CDR1 as GEAIGNYY and CDR2 as EKD. The CDR3 nucleotides are TGTGCCTGTGACGCCCTCTCTGGGGGACCCCCCCGAGAACACTTCCATAAACTCATCTTT. The encoded protein is CACDALSGGPPREHFHKLIF.

To note about this clone: For this DNA, TCRdb reports the protein of a much larger clone, which diverges at residue 13, most likely from a read error; the protein presented here is translated directly from the DNA. V is TRDV1 and J is TRDJ1; 8 bases map to TRDD3. Per germline, CDR1 TSWWSYY and CDR2 QGS. The CDR3 totals 17 residues. The DNA of the CDR3 is TGTGCTCTTGGGGAACTGTACATGGGGGATCTAACCGGTAAACTCATCTTT. Its translation: CALGELYMGDLTGKLIF.

As concerns this clone: A read error is the likely source, as a far larger clone sits one nucleotide away. Other DNA sequences in this specimen translate into the identical CDR3. This rearrangement joins TRDV2 to TRDJ1, with 7 bases fitting TRDD3. Germline loops: CDR1 GEAIGNYY, CDR2 EKD. CDR3 length equals 17 residues. The DNA of the CDR3 is TGTGCCTGTGACACTCTTGGTGGGGGACCCTCCACCGATAAGCTCATCTTT. Its translation: CACDTLGGGPSTDKLIF.

There are a few counts of this clone. A read error is the likely source, as a far larger clone sits one nucleotide away. The rearrangement links TRDV2 to TRDJ3; tentatively, D is TRDD3 (5 bases). The V gene's germline CDR1 is GEAIGNYY and CDR2 EKD. The CDR3 has 18 residues. The CDR3 protein is CACDTAGTHSWDTRQTFF. The DNA for the CDR3 is TGTGCCTGTGACACCGCTGGGACCCACTCCTGGGACACCCGACAGACGTTTTTC.

This clone was observed a handful of times. TCRdb has a much larger clone's protein, which differs at residue 9 from the translation of this DNA, likely because of a read error; what is shown is the protein translated from the DNA. The chain carries TRDV2 and TRDJ1; a possible D gene is TRDD3 (5 bases). CDR3 length: 17 residues. CDR1 is GEAIGNYY and CDR2 is EKD in the germline V gene. Deletions cut 1 base from V and 1 base from J, with 18 bases between. CDR3 nucleotide sequence: TGTGCCTGTGACACTCTTGGTGGGGAACCCTCCACCGATAAACTCATCTTT. Translating it yields CACDTLGGEPSTDKLIF.

This clone counts as large. This may stem from a read error, because a much larger clone lies one nucleotide away. This specimen includes other DNA sequences encoding the same CDR3. The genes are TRDV2 and TRDJ1, with a weak D call TRDD3 (6 bases). CDR1 and CDR2 (germline): GEAIGNYY, EKD. Deletions cut 0 bases from V and 1 base from J, with 8 bases between. This CDR3 is built from 14 residues. CDR3: CACDTWGSTDKLIF. The CDR3 nucleotides read TGTGCCTGTGACACCTGGGGGTCCACCGATAAACTCATCTTT.

This clone qualifies as large. The sample holds other DNA sequences that translate to the same CDR3. The V call is TRDV2, the J call TRDJ3; TRDD3 matches 8 bases. The CDR3 consists of 21 residues. Germline V gives CDR1 GEAIGNYY, CDR2 EKD. Losses at the gene ends were 1 base for V and 1 base for J; bases not matched to a gene: 14. DNA of the CDR3: TGTGCCTGTGACACTGCTCCTTCTGGGGGACCCCAATCCTGGGACACCCGACAGATGTTTTTC. Translation gives CACDTAPSGGPQSWDTRQMFF.